These T cell receptor beta chains were read from a single sample in a study of cytomegalovirus exposure and HLA in healthy donors. Measured with immunoSEQ multiplex PCR; TCRdb has only the in-frame clones, and not every one. The sample shows 130,000 to 150,000 clones, about 85% of them seen only once. Sequenced input: PBMCs. These TCRs come from a boy between 2 and 10 years old in good health and CMV-seronegative. CDR3s include the opening cysteine and the closing phenylalanine or tryptophan. A D gene is named only where the DNA matches it firmly. Size values are once, few and many counts, or a class for expanded clones, and some rows have none.

>TRBJ2-7|-|-|TRBV2
CASRATTLAYEQYF
TGTGCCAGCAGAGCTACTACGCTAGCATACGAGCAGTACTTC
>TRBJ2-2|-|-|TRBV7-9
CASSLPYTASQNTGELFF
TGTGCCAGCAGCTTACCCTATACTGCATCGCAGAACACCGGGGAGCTGTTTTTT
>TRBJ1-2|-|few|TRBV29-1
CSVQRGYGYTF
TGCAGCGTTCAAAGAGGCTATGGCTACACCTTC
>TRBJ2-3|-|-|TRBV6-5
CASTARGTTDTQYF
TGTGCCAGTACCGCCAGGGGCACGACAGATACGCAGTATTTT
>TRBJ2-7|-|-|TRBV9
CASNRDGRNSYEQYF
TGTGCCAGCAACAGGGACGGCAGAAACTCCTACGAGCAGTACTTC
>TRBJ2-1|-|-|TRBV5-4
CATYTPNEQFF
TGTGCCACCTATACCCCGAATGAGCAGTTCTTC
>TRBJ2-3|-|-|TRBV19
CASSRPNREGSSTDTQYF
TGTGCCAGTAGTCGACCCAACAGGGAGGGAAGTTCGACAGATACGCAGTATTTT
>TRBJ1-5|-|-|TRBV2
CASSPRGAGIRPQHF
TGTGCCAGCAGTCCCAGGGGAGCTGGGATCAGGCCCCAGCATTTT
>TRBJ1-2|-|-|TRBV6-1
CASTARGIDYGYTF
TGTGCCAGCACAGCCCGGGGTATCGACTATGGCTACACCTTC
>TRBJ2-7|TRBD1|-|TRBV6-5
CASSRTGGPYEQYF
TGTGCCAGCAGTCGTACAGGGGGCCCCTACGAGCAGTACTTC
>TRBJ2-1|TRBD2|-|TRBV5-1
CASSLAAGTYNEQFF
TGCGCCAGCAGCTTGGCAGCGGGGACCTACAATGAGCAGTTCTTC
>TRBJ2-3|TRBD1|-|TRBV12-5
CASGWYRGVQGTDTQYF
TGTGCTAGTGGTTGGTACAGGGGGGTGCAGGGCACAGATACGCAGTATTTT
>TRBJ1-1|TRBD1|-|TRBV10-3
CAISDRTGGTEAFF
TGTGCCATCAGCGATCGTACAGGGGGAACTGAAGCTTTCTTT
>TRBJ2-2|-|-|TRBV7-2
CASSLRLAGGELFF
TGTGCCAGCAGCTTACGATTGGCAGGCGGGGAGCTGTTTTTT
>TRBJ2-7|TRBD1|-|TRBV6-1
CASSEPGQAFYEQYF
TGTGCCAGCAGTGAACCGGGACAGGCCTTCTACGAGCAGTACTTC
>TRBJ2-1|TRBD2|-|TRBV6-4
CASSDSLAGGHEQFF
TGTGCCAGCAGTGACTCACTAGCGGGGGGGCATGAGCAGTTCTTC
>TRBJ2-5|-|-|TRBV7-9
CASSLNVRGIRETQYF
TGTGCCAGCAGCTTAAATGTGCGGGGTATTAGGGAGACCCAGTACTTC
>TRBJ2-7|TRBD2|-|TRBV6-1
CASSASGRVSYEQYF
TGTGCCAGCAGCGCCAGCGGGAGAGTCTCCTACGAGCAGTACTTC
>TRBJ2-2|TRBD1|-|TRBV9
CASSGAPGTGNTGELFF
TGTGCCAGCAGCGGAGCCCCCGGGACAGGGAATACCGGGGAGCTGTTTTTT